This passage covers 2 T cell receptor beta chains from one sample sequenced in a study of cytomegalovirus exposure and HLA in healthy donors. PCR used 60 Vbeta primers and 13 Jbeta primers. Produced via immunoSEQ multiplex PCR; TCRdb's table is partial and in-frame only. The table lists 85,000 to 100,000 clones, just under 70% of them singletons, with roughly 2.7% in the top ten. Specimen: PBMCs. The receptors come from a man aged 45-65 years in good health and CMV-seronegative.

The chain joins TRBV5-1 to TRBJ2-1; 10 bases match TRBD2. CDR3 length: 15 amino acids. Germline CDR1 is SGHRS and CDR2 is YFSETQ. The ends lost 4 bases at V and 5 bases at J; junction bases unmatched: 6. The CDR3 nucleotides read TGCGCCAGCAGCCCTAGCGGGAGCTCAAACAATGAGCAGTTCTTC. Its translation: CASSPSGSSNNEQFF.

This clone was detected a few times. CDR3 DNA sequence: TGTGCCAGCAGTGACACAGCGGCCGAAGGAGATACGCAGTATTTT. Encoded protein: CASSDTAAEGDTQYF. The genes are TRBV6-4 and TRBJ2-3, with D possibly matching TRBD2 (5 bases). This CDR3 region has 15 residues. V was shortened by 2 bases and J by 5 bases, with 14 bases between the two germline ends. Germline loops: CDR1 MRHNA, CDR2 SNTAGT.